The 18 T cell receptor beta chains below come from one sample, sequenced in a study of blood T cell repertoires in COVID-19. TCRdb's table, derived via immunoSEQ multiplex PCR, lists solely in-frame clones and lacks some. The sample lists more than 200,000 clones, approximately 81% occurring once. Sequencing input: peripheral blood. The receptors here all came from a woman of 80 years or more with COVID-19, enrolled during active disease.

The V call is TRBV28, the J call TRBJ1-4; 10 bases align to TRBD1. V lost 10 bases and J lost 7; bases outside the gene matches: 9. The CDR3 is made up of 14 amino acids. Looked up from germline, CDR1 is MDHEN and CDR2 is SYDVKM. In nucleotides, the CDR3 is TGTGCCATTAGAGCGGGGACAGGGGTTGAAAAACTGTTTTTT. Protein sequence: CAIRAGTGVEKLFF. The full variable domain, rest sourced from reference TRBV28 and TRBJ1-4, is DVKVTQSSRYLVKRTGEKVFLECVQDMDHENMFWYRQDPGLGLRLIYFSYDVKMKEKGDIPEGYSVSREKKERFSLILESASTNQTSMYLCAIRAGTGVEKLFFGSGTQLSVL.

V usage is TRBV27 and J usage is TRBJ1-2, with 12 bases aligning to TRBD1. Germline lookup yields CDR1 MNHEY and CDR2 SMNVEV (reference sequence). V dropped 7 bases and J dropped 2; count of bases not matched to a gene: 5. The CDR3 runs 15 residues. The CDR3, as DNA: TGTGCCAGCATCGGGACAGGGGGCGCCAACTATGGCTACACCTTC. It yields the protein CASIGTGGANYGYTF.

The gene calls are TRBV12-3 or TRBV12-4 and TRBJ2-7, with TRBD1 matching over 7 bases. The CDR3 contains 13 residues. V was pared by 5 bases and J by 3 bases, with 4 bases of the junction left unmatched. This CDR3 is CASSATGRYEQYV. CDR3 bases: TGTGCCAGCAGTGCGACAGGGCGCTACGAGCAGTACGTC.

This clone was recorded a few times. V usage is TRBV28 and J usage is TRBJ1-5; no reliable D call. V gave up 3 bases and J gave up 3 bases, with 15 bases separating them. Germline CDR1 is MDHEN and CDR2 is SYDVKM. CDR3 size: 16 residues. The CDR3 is CASSLGGFPHNQPQHF. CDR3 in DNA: TGTGCCAGCAGTTTGGGAGGATTCCCCCACAATCAGCCCCAGCATTTT.

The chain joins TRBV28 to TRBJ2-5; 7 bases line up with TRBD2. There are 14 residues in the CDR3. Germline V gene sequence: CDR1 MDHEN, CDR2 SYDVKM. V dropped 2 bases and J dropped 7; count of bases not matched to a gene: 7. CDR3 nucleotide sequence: TGTGCCAGCAGTTTAGTTCGCGGGGGTGGGACCCAGTACTTC. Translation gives CASSLVRGGGTQYF.

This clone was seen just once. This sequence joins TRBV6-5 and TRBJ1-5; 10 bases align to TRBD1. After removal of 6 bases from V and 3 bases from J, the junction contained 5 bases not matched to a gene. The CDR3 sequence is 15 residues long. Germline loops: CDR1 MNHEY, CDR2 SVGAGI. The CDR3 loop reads CASSQTGGFNQPQHF. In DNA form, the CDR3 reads TGTGCCAGCAGCCAGACAGGGGGCTTCAATCAGCCCCAGCATTTT.

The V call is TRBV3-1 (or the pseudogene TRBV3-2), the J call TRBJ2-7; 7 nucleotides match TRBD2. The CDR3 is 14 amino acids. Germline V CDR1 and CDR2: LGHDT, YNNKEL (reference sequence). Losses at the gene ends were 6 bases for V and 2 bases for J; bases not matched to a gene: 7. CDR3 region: CASSKTGGAYEQYF. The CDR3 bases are TGTGCCAGCAGTAAGACGGGGGGAGCCTACGAGCAGTACTTC.

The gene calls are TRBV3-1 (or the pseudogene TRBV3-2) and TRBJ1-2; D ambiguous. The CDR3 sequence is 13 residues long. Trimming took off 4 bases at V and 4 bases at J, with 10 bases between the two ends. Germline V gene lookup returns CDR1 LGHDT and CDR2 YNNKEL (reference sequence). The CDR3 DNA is TGTGCCAGCAGCCCTACAGAATTCTATGGCTACACCTTC. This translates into CASSPTEFYGYTF.

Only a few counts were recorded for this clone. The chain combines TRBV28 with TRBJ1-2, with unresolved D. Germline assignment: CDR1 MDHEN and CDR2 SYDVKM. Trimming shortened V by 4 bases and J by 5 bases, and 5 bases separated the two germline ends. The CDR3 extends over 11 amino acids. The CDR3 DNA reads TGTGCCAGCAGTTCAGCGTATGGCTACACCTTC. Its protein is CASSSAYGYTF.

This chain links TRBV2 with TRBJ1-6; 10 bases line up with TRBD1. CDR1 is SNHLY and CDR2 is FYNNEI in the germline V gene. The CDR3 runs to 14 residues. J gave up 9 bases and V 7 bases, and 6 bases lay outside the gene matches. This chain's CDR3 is CASKGQGGASPLHF. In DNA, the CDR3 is TGTGCCAGCAAAGGACAGGGGGGCGCTTCACCCCTCCACTTT.

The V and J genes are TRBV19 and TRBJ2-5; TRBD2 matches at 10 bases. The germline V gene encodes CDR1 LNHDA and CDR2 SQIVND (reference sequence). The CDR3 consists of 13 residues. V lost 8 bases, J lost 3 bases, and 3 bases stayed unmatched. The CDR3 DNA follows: TGTGCCAGTGTAGCGGGGGGCGAAGAGACCCAGTACTTC. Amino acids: CASVAGGEETQYF.

DNA for the CDR3: TGTGCCATCAGTAAGGAACTCTGGCAGGGCCCGAACACTGAAGCTTTCTTT. Translating it yields CAISKELWQGPNTEAFF. The rearrangement links TRBV10-3 to TRBJ1-1, with a tentative D call TRBD1 (5 bases). V lost 5 bases to trimming and J lost 1 base, with 20 bases between them. The CDR3 totals 17 residues. CDR1 and CDR2 (germline): ENHRY, SYGVKD.

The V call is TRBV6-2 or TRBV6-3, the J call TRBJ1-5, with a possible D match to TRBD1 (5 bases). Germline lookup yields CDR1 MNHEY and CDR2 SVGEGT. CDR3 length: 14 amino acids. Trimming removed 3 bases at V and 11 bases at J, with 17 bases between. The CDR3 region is CASSYTQWGGAQHF. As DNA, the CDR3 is TGTGCCAGCAGTTATACACAGTGGGGGGGAGCCCAGCATTTT.

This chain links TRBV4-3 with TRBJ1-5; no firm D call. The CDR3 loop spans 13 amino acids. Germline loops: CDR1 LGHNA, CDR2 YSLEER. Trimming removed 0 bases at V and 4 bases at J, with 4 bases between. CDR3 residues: CASSQDINQPQHF. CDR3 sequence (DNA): TGCGCCAGCAGCCAAGATATAAATCAGCCCCAGCATTTT.

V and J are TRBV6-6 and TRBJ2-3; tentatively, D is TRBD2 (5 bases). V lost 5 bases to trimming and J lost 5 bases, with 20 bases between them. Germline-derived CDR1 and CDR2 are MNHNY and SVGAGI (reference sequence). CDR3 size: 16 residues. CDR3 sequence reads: CASSRSTIPGRDTQYF. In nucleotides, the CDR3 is TGTGCCAGCAGTCGATCGACTATTCCTGGAAGAGATACGCAGTATTTT.

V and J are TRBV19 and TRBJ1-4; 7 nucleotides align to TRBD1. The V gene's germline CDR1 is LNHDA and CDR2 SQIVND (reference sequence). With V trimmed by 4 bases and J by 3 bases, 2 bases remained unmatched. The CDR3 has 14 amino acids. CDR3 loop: CASSNQGANEKLFF. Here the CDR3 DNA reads TGTGCCAGTAGTAACCAGGGGGCTAATGAAAAACTGTTTTTT.

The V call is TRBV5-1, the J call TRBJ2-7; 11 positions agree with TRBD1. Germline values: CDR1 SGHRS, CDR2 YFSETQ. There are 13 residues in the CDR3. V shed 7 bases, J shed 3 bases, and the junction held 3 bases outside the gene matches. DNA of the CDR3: TGCGCCAGCTACGGGACAGGGGGCTACGAGCAGTACTTC. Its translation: CASYGTGGYEQYF.

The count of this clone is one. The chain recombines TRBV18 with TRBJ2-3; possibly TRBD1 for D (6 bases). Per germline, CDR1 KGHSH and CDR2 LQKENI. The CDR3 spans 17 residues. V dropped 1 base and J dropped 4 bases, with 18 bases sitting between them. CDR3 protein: CASSPRLLTGGPDTQYF. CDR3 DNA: TGTGCCAGCTCACCACGGTTACTGACAGGAGGACCAGATACGCAGTATTTT. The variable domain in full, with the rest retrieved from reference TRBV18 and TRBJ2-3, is NAGVMQNPRHLVRRRGQEARLRCSPMKGHSHVYWYRQLPEEGLKFMVYLQKENIIDESGMPKERFSAEFPKEGPSILRIQQVVRGDSAAYFCASSPRLLTGGPDTQYFGPGTRLTVL.